The clone carrying this TCR beta chain appeared once. This specimen comes from a study of blood T cell repertoires in COVID-19. Study at large: PBMCs, B-cell-depleted T cells, or T cells were the source of the cDNA or gDNA that made up the material.

Trimming stripped 10 bases from V and 0 bases from J, with 17 bases between. CDR1 MDHEN and CDR2 SYDVKM come from the germline V gene. This CDR3 region has 15 residues. TCRdb's table, derived via immunoSEQ multiplex PCR, lists solely in-frame clones and lacks some. The profile shows 120,000 to 150,000 clones, roughly 80% of them singletons. Sequenced input: peripheral blood. This clonotype was obtained from a human donor in a cohort sampled during active COVID-19. The rearrangement uses TRBV28 and TRBJ2-3; perhaps TRBD1 as D (6 bases). CDR3 region: CAILGRDTSTDTQYF. CDR3 DNA sequence: TGTGCCATACTCGGCCGGGACACCAGCACAGATACGCAGTATTTT.